Described below is a single T cell receptor (beta chain) sequence and its context. The target antigen is unknown. The time point was: persistent/refractory GD, antithyroid drugs over 5 years with positive TRAb. The TCR library was made from RNA that had been extracted from PBMCs in TRIzol. Per American Thyroid Association guidelines, Graves' disease was diagnosed. This record comes from a study of regulatory T cells in long-lasting Graves disease. Overall study results and limits: Persistent patients shared more public clonotypes (2,741) than newly diagnosed patients (over 900). Persistent disease samples used TRBV28, TRBJ1-2 and TRBJ2-5 preferentially.

CDR3 regions were amplified by Arm-PCR using iRepertoire HTBI primers to build TCR beta libraries. Each CDR3 protein is one row after TCRdb ran MiXCR on the multiplex PCR reads. This sample carries over 300,000 distinct CDR3 sequences, around 20% of them seen once, and the ten largest clones take roughly 27%. This CDR3 has 18 amino acids. CDR1 is SGHNT and CDR2 is YYREEE in the germline V gene (reference sequence). Trimming removed 4 bases at V and 1 base at J, with 23 bases between. Specimen: peripheral blood mononuclear cells (PBMCs), collected when the disease was refractory, from a patient treated with antithyroid drugs. The origin of this receptor is a female donor with Graves disease. This chain joins TRBV5-4 and TRBJ2-5; D might be TRBD2 (6 bases). The CDR3 region is CASSKAGSKLFFQETQYF. CDR3 DNA: TGTGCCAGCAGCAAAGCCGGGAGTAAGCTGTTTTTCCAAGAGACCCAGTACTTC.